This TCR beta chain originates from a study of T cell changes during pregnancy in multiple sclerosis. V lost 4 bases, J lost 5 bases, and 8 bases stayed unmatched. CDR3 length equals 15 residues. The germline V gene has CDR1 MDHEN and CDR2 SYDVKM. Using immunoSEQ multiplex PCR, the repertoire was profiled, and TCRdb retains in-frame clones only, with some absent. The sample has under 30,000 clones, under 95% seen once. The source of this sequence is a female donor with multiple sclerosis, enrolled in a pregnancy study. V is TRBV28 and J is TRBJ2-5; the match to TRBD1 covers 9 bases. The sample consisted of CD4+ T cells from peripheral blood mononuclear cells, taken after pregnancy. The CDR3 DNA is TGTGCCAGCAGTTCTTCCGGGACAGGGTCTGAGACCCAGTACTTC. This sequence encodes CASSSSGTGSETQYF.